The source of this TCR beta chain is a study of OX40 agonist ivuxolimab in advanced cancers. Study findings and constraints: By week 6 at 0.1 to 3.0 mg/kg, blood CD4+ and CD8+ T cells had expanded clonally.

This clone was counted only a few times. The target antigen is unknown. TCRdb's table, derived via immunoSEQ multiplex PCR, lists solely in-frame clones and lacks some. This table holds around 30,000 clones, about 80% found once. This specimen consisted of CD4+ or CD8+ T cells sorted from blood, obtained in a trial of the OX40 agonist ivuxolimab. The sequence was obtained from an adult with an advanced solid tumor such as melanoma, head and neck, liver or kidney cancer.

The CDR3 sequence is CAFGEQEGQPQHF. DNA for the CDR3: TGTGCATTCGGGGAACAGGAAGGTCAGCCCCAGCATTTT. V gene TRBV28 combines with J gene TRBJ1-5, with D possibly matching TRBD1 (5 bases). This CDR3 contains 13 residues. Germline loops: CDR1 MDHEN, CDR2 SYDVKM.